This T cell receptor beta chain was sequenced in a study of OX40 agonist ivuxolimab in advanced cancers. Study at large: People in dose escalation had one of these cancers: hepatocellular carcinoma, melanoma, renal cell or head and neck cancer. Of the patients, three showed partial responses, one with hepatocellular carcinoma and two with cutaneous melanoma. Cohort: more than 75% men, mean age around 55, aged roughly 23 to 90. Regarding the study as a whole: Circulating CD4+ and CD8+ T cells showed clonal expansion by week 6 at 0.1 to 3.0 mg/kg.

About this clone: What it recognizes is unknown.

Only in-frame clones appear in the TCRdb table, and some are missing; sequencing was by immunoSEQ multiplex PCR. Of 50,000 to 70,000 clones in the sample, 70% to 90% are singletons; the top ten hold 11%. The TCR originated in an adult with an advanced solid tumor such as melanoma, head and neck, liver or kidney cancer. Sequenced material: CD4+ or CD8+ T cells sorted from blood, taken in a trial of the OX40 agonist ivuxolimab.

The CDR3 region is CASALGEGNQPQHF. The CDR3 region has the DNA TGTGCCAGTGCCCTCGGAGAAGGCAATCAGCCCCAGCATTTT. V gene TRBV27 combines with J gene TRBJ1-5, with unresolved D. Germline CDR1 is MNHEY and CDR2 is SMNVEV (reference sequence). Trimming took 9 bases from V and 2 from J, leaving 14 bases between them. The CDR3 loop spans 14 amino acids.